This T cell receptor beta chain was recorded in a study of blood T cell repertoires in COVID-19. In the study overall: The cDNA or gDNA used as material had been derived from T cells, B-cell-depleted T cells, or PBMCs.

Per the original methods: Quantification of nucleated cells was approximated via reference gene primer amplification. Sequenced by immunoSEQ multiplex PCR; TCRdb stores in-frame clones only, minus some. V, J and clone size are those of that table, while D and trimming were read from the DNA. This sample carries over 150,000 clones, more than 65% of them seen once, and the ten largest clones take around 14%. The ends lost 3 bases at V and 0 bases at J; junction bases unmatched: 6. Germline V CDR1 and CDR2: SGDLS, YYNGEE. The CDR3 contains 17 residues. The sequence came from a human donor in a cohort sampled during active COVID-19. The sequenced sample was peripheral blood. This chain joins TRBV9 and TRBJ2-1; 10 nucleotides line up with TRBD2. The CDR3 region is CASSERPSGSSYNEQFF. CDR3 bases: TGTGCCAGCAGCGAGAGGCCTAGCGGGAGCTCCTACAATGAGCAGTTCTTC.